This TCR beta chain was identified during a study of OX40 agonist ivuxolimab in advanced cancers. Study-wide points: Expanded clones belonging to CD8+ T cells outnumbered, on average, those of CD4+.

CDR3 length: 17 residues. Trimming removed 0 bases at V and 2 bases at J, with 17 bases between. Germline CDR1 reads SGHNT; CDR2 reads YENEEA. Clones were sequenced by immunoSEQ multiplex PCR, and TCRdb holds only the in-frame ones, with some missing. This table has tens of thousands of clones, about 89% appearing once. Of note for this clone: Its antigen remains unidentified.

The sequencing used CD4+ or CD8+ T cells sorted from blood, collected in a trial of the OX40 agonist ivuxolimab. The V call is TRBV11-3, the J call TRBJ2-7; D is unresolved. This TCR came from an adult with an advanced solid tumor such as melanoma, head and neck, liver or kidney cancer. The CDR3 DNA reads TGTGCCAGCAGCTTAGATAAGTCCCGAGACTCAACCTACGAGCAGTACTTC. This gives the protein CASSLDKSRDSTYEQYF.